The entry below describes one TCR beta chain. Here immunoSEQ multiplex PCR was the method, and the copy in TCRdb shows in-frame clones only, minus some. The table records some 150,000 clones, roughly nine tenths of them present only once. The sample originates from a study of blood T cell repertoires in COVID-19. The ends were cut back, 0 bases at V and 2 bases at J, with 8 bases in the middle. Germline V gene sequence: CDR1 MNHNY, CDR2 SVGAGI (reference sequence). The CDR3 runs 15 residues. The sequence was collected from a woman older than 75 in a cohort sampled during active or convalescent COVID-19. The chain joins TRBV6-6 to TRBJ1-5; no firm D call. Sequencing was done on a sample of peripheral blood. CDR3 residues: CASSYSAGGNQPQHF. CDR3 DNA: TGTGCCAGCAGTTACTCAGCCGGTGGCAATCAGCCCCAGCATTTT.